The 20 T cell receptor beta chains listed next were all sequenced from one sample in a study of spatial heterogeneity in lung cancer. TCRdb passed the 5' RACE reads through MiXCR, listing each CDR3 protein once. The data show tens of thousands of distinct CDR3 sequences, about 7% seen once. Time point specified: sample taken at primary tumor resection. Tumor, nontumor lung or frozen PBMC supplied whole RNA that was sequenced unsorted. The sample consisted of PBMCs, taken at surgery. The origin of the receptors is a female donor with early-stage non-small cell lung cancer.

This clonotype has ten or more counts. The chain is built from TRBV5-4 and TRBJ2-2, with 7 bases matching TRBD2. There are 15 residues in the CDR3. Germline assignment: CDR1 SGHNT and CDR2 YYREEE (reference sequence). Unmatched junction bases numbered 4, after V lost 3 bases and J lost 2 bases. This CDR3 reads CASSSGLSNTGELFF. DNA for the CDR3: TGTGCCAGCAGCTCGGGACTAAGTAACACCGGGGAGCTGTTTTTT.

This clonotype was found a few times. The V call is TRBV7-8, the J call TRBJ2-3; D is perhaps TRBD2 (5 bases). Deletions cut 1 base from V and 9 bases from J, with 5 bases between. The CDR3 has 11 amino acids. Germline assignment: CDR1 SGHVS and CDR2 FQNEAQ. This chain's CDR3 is CASSLGGTQYF. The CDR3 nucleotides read TGTGCCAGCAGCTTAGGCGGGACGCAGTATTTT.

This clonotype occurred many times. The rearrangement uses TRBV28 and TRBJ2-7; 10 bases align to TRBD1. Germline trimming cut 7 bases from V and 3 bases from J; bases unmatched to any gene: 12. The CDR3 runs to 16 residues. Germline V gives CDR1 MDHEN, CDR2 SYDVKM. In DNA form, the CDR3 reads TGTGCCAGCAACGGTCTATGGACAGGGGGTTTCTACGAGCAGTACTTC. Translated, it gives CASNGLWTGGFYEQYF.

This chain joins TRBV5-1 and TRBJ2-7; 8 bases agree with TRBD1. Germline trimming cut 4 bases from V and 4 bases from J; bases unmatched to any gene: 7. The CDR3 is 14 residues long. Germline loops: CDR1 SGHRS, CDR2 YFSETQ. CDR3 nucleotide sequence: TGCGCCAGCAGCCCGGGACAGGTAATATACGAGCAGTACTTC. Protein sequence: CASSPGQVIYEQYF.

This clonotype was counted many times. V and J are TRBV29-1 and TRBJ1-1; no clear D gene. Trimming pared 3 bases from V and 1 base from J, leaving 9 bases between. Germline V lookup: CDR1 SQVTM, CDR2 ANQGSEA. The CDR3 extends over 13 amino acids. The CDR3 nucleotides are TGCAGCGTTGACGTGGACCCGAACACTGAAGCTTTCTTT. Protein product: CSVDVDPNTEAFF. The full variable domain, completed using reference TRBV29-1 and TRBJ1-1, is SAVISQKPSRDICQRGTSLTIQCQVDSQVTMMFWYRQQPGQSLTLIATANQGSEATYESGFVIDKFPISRPNLTFSTLTVSNMSPEDSSIYLCSVDVDPNTEAFFGQGTRLTVV.

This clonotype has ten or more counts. CDR3 amino acids: CASTVYQETQYF. The CDR3 DNA sequence: TGTGCCTCAACAGTCTACCAAGAGACCCAGTACTTC. The V call is TRBV30, the J call TRBJ2-5; D unclear. The CDR3 has 12 residues. Per germline, CDR1 GTSNPN and CDR2 SVGIG (reference sequence). V was pared by 7 bases and J by 0 bases, with 9 bases between.

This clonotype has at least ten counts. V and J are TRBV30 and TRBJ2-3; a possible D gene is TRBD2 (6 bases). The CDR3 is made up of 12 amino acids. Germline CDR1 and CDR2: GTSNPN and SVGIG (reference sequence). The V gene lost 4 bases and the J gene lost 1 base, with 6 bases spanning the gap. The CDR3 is CAWTSGTDTQYF. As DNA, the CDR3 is TGTGCCTGGACTAGCGGCACAGATACGCAGTATTTT.

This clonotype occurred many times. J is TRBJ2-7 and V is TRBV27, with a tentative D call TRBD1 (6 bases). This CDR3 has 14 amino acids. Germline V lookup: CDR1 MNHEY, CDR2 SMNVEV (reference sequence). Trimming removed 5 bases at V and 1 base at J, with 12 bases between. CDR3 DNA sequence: TGTGCCAGCAGTCACGGACAGCGGTCCTACGAGCAGTACTTC. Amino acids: CASSHGQRSYEQYF.

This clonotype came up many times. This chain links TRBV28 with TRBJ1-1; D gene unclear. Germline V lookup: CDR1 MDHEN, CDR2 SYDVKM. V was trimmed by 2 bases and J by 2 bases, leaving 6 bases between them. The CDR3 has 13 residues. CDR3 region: CASSLRINTEAFF. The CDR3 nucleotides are TGTGCCAGCAGTTTAAGGATTAACACTGAAGCTTTCTTT.

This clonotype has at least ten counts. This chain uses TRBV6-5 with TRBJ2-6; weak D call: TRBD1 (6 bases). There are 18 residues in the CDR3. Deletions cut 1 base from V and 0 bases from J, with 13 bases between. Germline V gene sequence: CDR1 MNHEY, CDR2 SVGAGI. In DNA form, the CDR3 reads TGTGCCAGCAGTTACTGGGCCAGGGGCCTCTCTGGGGCCAACGTCCTGACTTTC. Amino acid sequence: CASSYWARGLSGANVLTF.

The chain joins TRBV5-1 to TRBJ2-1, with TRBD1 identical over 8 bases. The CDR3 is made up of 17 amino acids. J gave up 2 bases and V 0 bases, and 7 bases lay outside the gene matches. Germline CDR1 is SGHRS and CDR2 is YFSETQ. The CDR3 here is CASSLAGGQGAYNEQFF. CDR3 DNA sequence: TGCGCCAGCAGCTTGGCCGGAGGACAGGGCGCCTACAATGAGCAGTTCTTC.

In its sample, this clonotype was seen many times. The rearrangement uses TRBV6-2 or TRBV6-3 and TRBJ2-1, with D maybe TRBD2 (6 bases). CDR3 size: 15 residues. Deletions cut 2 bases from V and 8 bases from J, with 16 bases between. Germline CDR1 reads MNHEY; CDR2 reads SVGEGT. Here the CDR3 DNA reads TGTGCCAGCAGTTACGCGGGGACCCACATGGATGAGCAGTTCTTC. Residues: CASSYAGTHMDEQFF.

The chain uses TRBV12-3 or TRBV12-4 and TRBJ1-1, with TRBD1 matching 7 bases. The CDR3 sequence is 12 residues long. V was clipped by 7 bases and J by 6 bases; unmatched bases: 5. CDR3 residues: CASTDRVSEAFF. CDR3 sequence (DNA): TGTGCCAGCACCGACAGGGTATCTGAAGCTTTCTTT.

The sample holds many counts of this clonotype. CDR3 loop: CASSLEAVSNEQFF. The CDR3 DNA is TGTGCCAGCAGCTTAGAGGCGGTCAGCAATGAGCAGTTCTTC. The chain combines TRBV11-2 with TRBJ2-1; no definite D call. This CDR3 spans 14 amino acids. Trimming removed 0 bases from V and 6 bases from J, with 9 bases in between. Germline V gene lookup returns CDR1 SGHAT and CDR2 FQNNGV.

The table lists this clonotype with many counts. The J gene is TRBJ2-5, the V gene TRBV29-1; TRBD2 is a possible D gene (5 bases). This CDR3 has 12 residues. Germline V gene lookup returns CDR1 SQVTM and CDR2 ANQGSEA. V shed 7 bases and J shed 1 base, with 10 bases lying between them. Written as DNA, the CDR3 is TGCAGCGCTAGAGGGCCCCAAGAGACCCAGTACTTC. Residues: CSARGPQETQYF.

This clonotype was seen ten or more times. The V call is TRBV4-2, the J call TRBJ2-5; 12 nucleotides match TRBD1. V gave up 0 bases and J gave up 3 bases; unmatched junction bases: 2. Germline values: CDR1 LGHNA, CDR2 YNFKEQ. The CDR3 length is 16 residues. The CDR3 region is CASSQEGQGAEETQYF. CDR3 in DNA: TGTGCCAGCAGCCAAGAGGGACAGGGGGCGGAAGAGACCCAGTACTTC.

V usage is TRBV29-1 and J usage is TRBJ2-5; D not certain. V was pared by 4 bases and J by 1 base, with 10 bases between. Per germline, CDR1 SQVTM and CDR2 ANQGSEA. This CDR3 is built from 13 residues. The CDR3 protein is CSVGVGSQETQYF. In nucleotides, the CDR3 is TGCAGCGTTGGTGTCGGTTCCCAAGAGACCCAGTACTTC.

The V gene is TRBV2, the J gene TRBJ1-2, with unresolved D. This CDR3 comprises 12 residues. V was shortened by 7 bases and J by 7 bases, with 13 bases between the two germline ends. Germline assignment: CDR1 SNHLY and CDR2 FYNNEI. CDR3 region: CASNLGGRGYTF. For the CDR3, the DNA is TGTGCCAGCAATCTGGGAGGACGTGGCTACACCTTC.

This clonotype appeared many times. The CDR3 is CASSSQETQYF. CDR3 in DNA: TGCGCCAGCAGCAGCCAAGAGACCCAGTACTTC. V is TRBV5-1 and J is TRBJ2-5; no reliable D call. V lost 4 bases to trimming and J lost 1 base, with 2 bases between them. Germline V gives CDR1 SGHRS, CDR2 YFSETQ. The CDR3 has 11 residues.

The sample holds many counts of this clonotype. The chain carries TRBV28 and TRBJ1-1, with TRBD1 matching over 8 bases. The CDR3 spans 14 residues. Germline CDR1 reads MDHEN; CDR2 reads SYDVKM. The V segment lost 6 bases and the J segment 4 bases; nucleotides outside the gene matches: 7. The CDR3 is CASRPTGEGTEAFF. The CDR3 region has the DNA TGTGCCAGCAGGCCGACAGGGGAAGGCACTGAAGCTTTCTTT.